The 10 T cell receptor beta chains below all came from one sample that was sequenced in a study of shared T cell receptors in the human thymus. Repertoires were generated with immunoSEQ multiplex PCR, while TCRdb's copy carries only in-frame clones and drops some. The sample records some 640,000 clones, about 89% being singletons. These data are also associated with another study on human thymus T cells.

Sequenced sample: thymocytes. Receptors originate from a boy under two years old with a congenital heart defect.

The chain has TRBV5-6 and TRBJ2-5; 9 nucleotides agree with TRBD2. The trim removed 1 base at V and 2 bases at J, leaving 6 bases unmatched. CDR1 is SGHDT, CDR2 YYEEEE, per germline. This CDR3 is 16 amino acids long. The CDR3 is CASSLRLAGLQETQYF. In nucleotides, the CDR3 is TGTGCCAGCAGCTTGAGGCTAGCGGGGTTACAAGAGACCCAGTACTTC. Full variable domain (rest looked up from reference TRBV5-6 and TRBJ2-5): DAGVTQSPTHLIKTRGQQVTLRCSPKSGHDTVSWYQQALGQGPQFIFQYYEEEERQRGNFPDRFSGHQFPNYSSELNVNALLLGDSALYLCASSLRLAGLQETQYFGPGTRLLVL.

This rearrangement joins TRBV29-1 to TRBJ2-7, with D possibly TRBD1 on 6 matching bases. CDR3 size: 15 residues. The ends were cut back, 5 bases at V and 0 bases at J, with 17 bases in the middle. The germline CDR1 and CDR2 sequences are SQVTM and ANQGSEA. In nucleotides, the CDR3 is TGCAGCGTTCGAAAGGGACACGGACCCTCCTACGAGCAGTACTTC. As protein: CSVRKGHGPSYEQYF.

The CDR3 DNA is TGCGCCAGCAGCCAGTACAGGGAACCCTCCTACGAGCAGTACTTC. Protein sequence: CASSQYREPSYEQYF. This chain connects TRBV4-3 to TRBJ2-7, with D possibly being TRBD1 (6 bases). The CDR3 contains 15 residues. Trimming stripped 3 bases from V and 0 bases from J, with 12 bases between. Germline V gene sequence: CDR1 LGHNA, CDR2 YSLEER.

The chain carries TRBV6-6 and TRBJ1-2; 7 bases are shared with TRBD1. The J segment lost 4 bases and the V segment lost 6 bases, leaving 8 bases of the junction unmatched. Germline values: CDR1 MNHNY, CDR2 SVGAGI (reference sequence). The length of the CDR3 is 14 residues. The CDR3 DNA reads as TGTGCCAGCAGCCCGGGACAGAAGAGCTATGGCTACACCTTC. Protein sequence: CASSPGQKSYGYTF.

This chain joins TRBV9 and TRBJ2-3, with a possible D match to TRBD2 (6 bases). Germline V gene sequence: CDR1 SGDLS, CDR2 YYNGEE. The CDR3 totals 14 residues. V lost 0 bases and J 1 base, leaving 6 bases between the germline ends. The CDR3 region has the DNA TGTGCCAGCAGCGTAGGGAGGGGCACAGATACGCAGTATTTT. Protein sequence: CASSVGRGTDTQYF.

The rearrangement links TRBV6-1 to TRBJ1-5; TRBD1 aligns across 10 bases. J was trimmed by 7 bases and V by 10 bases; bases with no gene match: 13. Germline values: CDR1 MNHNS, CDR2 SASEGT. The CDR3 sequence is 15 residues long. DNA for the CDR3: TGTGCCACCTCACGCCTCAGACAGGGGGCACAGCCCCAGCATTTT. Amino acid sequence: CATSRLRQGAQPQHF.

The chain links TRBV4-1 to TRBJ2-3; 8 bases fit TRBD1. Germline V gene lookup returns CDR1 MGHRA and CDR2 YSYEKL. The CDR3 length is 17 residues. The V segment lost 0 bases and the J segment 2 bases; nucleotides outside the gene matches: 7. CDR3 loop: CASSQDRAGGHTDTQYF. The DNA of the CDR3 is TGCGCCAGCAGCCAAGATCGGGCAGGGGGCCACACAGATACGCAGTATTTT.

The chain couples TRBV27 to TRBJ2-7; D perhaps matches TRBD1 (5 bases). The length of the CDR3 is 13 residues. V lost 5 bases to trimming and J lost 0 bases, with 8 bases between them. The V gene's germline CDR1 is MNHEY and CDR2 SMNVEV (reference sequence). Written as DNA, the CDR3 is TGTGCCAGCAGTCAGGGATTCTCCTACGAGCAGTACTTC. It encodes CASSQGFSYEQYF.

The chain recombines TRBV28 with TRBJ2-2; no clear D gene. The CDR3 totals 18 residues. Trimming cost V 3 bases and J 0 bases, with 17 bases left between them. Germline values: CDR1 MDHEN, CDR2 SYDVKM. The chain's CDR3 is CASSFPPDCPSNTGELFF. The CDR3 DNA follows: TGTGCCAGCAGTTTTCCCCCCGACTGCCCCTCGAACACCGGGGAGCTGTTTTTT. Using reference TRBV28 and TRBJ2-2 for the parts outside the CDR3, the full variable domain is DVKVTQSSRYLVKRTGEKVFLECVQDMDHENMFWYRQDPGLGLRLIYFSYDVKMKEKGDIPEGYSVSREKKERFSLILESASTNQTSMYLCASSFPPDCPSNTGELFFGEGSRLTVL.

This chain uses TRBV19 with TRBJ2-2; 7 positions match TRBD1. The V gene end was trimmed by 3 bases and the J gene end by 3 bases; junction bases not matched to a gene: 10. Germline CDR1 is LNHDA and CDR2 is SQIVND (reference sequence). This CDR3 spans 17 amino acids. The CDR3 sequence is CASSILQGYKDTGELFF. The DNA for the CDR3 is TGTGCCAGTAGTATCTTACAGGGGTATAAGGACACCGGGGAGCTGTTTTTT.